This entry features one T cell receptor (beta chain) sequence. The data were obtained in a study of blood T cell repertoires in COVID-19. On the study more broadly: Acute and convalescent COVID-19 samples came from the United States, Italy and Spain. In each case, the material was cDNA or gDNA derived from T cells, B-cell-depleted T cells, or PBMCs.

In the authors' methods: Amplification of reference gene primers was used by the study to estimate nucleated cell counts. Measured with immunoSEQ multiplex PCR; TCRdb has only the in-frame clones, and not every one. Clonal size and the V and J genes are those of that table, whereas D and trimming came from the DNA. The sample lists over 60,000 clones; over 80% were seen once. CDR1 SGHTA and CDR2 FQGNSA come from the germline V gene. CDR3 length equals 14 residues. Trimming cost V 5 bases and J 7 bases; bases outside gene matches: 7. This sequence joins TRBV7-2 and TRBJ1-4; 7 positions match TRBD1. Sequencing input: peripheral blood. The receptor's source is a human donor in a cohort sampled during active COVID-19. CDR3 region: CASSSRDSGEKLFF. CDR3 bases: TGTGCCAGCAGCAGCCGGGACAGTGGTGAAAAACTGTTTTTT.